What follows describes a single TCR beta chain. This entry comes from a study of blood T cells in healthy people across ages. This CDR3 region has 17 residues. V was clipped by 4 bases and J by 4 bases; unmatched bases: 12. Combining a sample-barcoded 5' primer with a J-beta primer mix, a second PCR ran for roughly 6 to 12 cycles. TCRdb called the 5' RACE reads again in MiXCR, with one record for every CDR3 protein. The profile shows about 1.6 million distinct CDR3 sequences, about 31% of them singletons. The source material was blood. The sequence came from a woman aged 25-40 years in good health. The chain carries TRBV12-3 or TRBV12-4 and TRBJ2-3; 9 bases match TRBD2. The CDR3 DNA sequence: TGTGCCAGCAGTTCCGTAAATAGCGGGAGTGGGTCAGATACGCAGTATTTT. Translating gives CASSSVNSGSGSDTQYF.